The 3 T cell receptor beta chains presented below share a single source sample, sequenced in a study of cytotoxic CD8 clonotypes in ibrutinib-treated CLL. Sequenced by immunoSEQ multiplex PCR; TCRdb stores in-frame clones only, minus some. The sample lists some 200,000 clones, around 70% occurring once. The input for sequencing was PBMCs, taken after 24 months of ibrutinib treatment. The receptors shown here come from a human donor with chronic lymphocytic leukemia.

This chain joins TRBV27 and TRBJ2-5; TRBD2 matches at 10 bases. The germline V gene encodes CDR1 MNHEY and CDR2 SMNVEV (reference sequence). V dropped 5 bases and J dropped 5; count of bases not matched to a gene: 14. There are 17 residues in the CDR3. CDR3 in DNA: TGTGCCAGCAGTGCTGCTTTGGTGGCGGGACTAGCGGAGACCCAGTACTTC. This gives the protein CASSAALVAGLAETQYF.

This chain connects TRBV5-5 to TRBJ1-1; maybe TRBD1 (6 bases). Per the germline V gene, CDR1 is SGHKS and CDR2 is YYEKEE (reference sequence). Trimming shortened V by 2 bases and J by 0 bases, and 11 bases separated the two germline ends. The CDR3 runs to 15 residues. The CDR3 nucleotides are TGTGCCAGCAGCTTAGGGGGGCTCGTGAACACTGAAGCTTTCTTT. Its protein product is CASSLGGLVNTEAFF.

The chain joins TRBV11-1 to TRBJ2-3, with D possibly matching TRBD1 (6 bases). Germline loops: CDR1 SGHAT, CDR2 FQDESV (reference sequence). CDR3 length: 14 residues. Trimming took off 3 bases at V and 1 base at J, with 8 bases between the two ends. CDR3: CASSFRQGTDTQYF. CDR3 coding DNA: TGTGCCAGCAGCTTTCGACAGGGCACAGATACGCAGTATTTT. The full variable domain, its missing parts supplied by reference TRBV11-1 and TRBJ2-3, is EAEVAQSPRYKITEKSQAVAFWCDPISGHATLYWYRQILGQGPELLVQFQDESVVDDSQLPKDRFSAERLKGVDSTLKIQPAELGDSAMYLCASSFRQGTDTQYFGPGTRLTVL.